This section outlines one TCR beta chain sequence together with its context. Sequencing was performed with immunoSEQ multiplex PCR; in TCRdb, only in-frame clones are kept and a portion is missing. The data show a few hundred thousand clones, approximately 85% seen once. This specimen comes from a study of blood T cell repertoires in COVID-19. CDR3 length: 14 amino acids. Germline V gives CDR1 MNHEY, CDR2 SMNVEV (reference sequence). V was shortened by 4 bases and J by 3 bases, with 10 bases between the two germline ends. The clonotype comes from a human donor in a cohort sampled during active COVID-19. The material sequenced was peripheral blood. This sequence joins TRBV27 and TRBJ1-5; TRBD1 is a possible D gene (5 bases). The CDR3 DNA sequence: TGTGCCAGCAGTTACCAGGGCGCCAATCAGCCCCAGCATTTT. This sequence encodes CASSYQGANQPQHF.